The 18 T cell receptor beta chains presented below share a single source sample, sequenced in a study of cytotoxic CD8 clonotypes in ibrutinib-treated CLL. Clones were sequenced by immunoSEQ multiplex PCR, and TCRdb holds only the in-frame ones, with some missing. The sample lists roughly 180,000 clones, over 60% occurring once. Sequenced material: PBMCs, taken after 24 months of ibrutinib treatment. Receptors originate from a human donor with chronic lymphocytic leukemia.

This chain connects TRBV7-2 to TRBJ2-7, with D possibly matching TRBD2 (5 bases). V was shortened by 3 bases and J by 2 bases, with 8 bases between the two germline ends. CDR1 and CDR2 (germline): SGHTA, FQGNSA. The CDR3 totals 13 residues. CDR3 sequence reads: CASSFRGTYEQYF. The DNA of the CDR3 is TGTGCCAGCAGCTTTCGGGGAACCTACGAGCAGTACTTC.

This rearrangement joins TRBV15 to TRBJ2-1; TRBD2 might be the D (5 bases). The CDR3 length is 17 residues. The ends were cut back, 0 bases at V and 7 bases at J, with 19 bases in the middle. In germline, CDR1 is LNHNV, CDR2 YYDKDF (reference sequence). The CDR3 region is CATSRDASFGRMNEQFF. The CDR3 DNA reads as TGTGCCACCAGCAGAGATGCGTCTTTTGGGAGAATGAATGAGCAGTTCTTC.

CDR3 residues: CASSLGNRAEAFF. The CDR3 region has the DNA TGTGCCAGCAGCTTAGGAAACAGAGCTGAAGCTTTCTTT. The chain combines TRBV11-3 with TRBJ1-1; D is ambiguous. CDR3 length: 13 residues. Germline V lookup: CDR1 SGHNT, CDR2 YENEEA. The germline V and J ends were trimmed by 1 base and 6 bases, with 9 bases remaining between them.

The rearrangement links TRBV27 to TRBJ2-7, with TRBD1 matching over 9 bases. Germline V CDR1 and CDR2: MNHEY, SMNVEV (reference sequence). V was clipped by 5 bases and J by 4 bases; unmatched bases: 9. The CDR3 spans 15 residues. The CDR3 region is CASSPPGTGLYEQYF. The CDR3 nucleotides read TGTGCCAGCAGTCCCCCAGGGACAGGGCTGTACGAGCAGTACTTC.

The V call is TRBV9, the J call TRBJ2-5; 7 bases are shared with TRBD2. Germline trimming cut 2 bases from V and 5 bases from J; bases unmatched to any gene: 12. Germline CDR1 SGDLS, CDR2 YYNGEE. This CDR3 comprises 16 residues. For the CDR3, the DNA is TGTGCCAGCAGCGTTTCGAGCGGGGAGATCGGGGAGACCCAGTACTTC. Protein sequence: CASSVSSGEIGETQYF. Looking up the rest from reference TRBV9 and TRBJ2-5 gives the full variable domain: DSGVTQTPKHLITATGQRVTLRCSPRSGDLSVYWYQQSLDQGLQFLIQYYNGEERAKGNILERFSAQQFPDLHSELNLSSLELGDSALYFCASSVSSGEIGETQYFGPGTRLLVL.

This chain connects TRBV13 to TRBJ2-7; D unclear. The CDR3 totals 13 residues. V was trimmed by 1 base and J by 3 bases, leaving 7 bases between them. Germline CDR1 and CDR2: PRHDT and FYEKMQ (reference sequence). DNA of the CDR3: TGTGCCAGCAGCTTAGTACAAGACTACGAGCAGTACTTC. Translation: CASSLVQDYEQYF.

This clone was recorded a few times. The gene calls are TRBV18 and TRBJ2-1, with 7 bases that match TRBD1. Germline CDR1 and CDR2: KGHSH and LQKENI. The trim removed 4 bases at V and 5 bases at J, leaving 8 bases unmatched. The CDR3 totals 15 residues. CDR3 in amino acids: CASSRREGAHNEQFF. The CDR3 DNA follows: TGTGCCAGCTCACGAAGAGAGGGGGCCCACAATGAGCAGTTCTTC.

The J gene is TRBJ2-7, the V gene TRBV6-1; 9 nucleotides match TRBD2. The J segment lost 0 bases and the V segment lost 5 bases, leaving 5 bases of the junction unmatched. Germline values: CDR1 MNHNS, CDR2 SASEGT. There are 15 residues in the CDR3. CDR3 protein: CASSRAGLASYEQYF. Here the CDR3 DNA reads TGTGCCAGCAGTCGAGCGGGACTAGCCTCCTACGAGCAGTACTTC.

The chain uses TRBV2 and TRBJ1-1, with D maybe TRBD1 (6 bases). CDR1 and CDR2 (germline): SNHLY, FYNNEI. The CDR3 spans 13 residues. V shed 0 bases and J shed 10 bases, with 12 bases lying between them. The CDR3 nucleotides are TGTGCCAGCAGTGAAGCATTGGCCAGGGGAGCTTTCTTT. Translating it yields CASSEALARGAFF.

CDR3 bases: TGTGCCAGCAGTTGGGGGGGCGAGGGTGTATTCTCCGAGCAGTACTTC. Residues: CASSWGGEGVFSEQYF. This sequence joins TRBV6-5 and TRBJ2-7; D might be TRBD2 (7 bases). CDR3 length: 16 residues. Germline-derived CDR1 and CDR2 are MNHEY and SVGAGI. V was shortened by 4 bases and J by 6 bases, with 22 bases between the two germline ends.

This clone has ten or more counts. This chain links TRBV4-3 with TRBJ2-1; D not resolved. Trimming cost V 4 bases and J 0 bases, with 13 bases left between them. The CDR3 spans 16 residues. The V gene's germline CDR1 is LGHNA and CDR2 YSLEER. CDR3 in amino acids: CASSPVAESSYNEQFF. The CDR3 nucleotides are TGCGCCAGCAGCCCGGTAGCAGAAAGCTCCTACAATGAGCAGTTCTTC.

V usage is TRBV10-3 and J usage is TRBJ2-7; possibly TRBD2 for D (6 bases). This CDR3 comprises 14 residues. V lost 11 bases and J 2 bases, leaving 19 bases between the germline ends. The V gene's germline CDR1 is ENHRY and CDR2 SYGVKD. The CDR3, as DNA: TGTGCCTCCCGAGGAGGGACGAACGCCTACGAGCAGTACTTC. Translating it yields CASRGGTNAYEQYF.

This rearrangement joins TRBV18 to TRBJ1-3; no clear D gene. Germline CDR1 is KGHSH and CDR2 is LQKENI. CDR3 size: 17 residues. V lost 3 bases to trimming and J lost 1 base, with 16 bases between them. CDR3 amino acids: CASSPSLPATSGNTIYF. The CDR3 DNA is TGTGCCAGCTCACCCTCGCTTCCAGCAACTTCTGGAAACACCATATATTTT. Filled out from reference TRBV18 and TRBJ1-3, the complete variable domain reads NAGVMQNPRHLVRRRGQEARLRCSPMKGHSHVYWYRQLPEEGLKFMVYLQKENIIDESGMPKERFSAEFPKEGPSILRIQQVVRGDSAAYFCASSPSLPATSGNTIYFGEGSWLTVV.

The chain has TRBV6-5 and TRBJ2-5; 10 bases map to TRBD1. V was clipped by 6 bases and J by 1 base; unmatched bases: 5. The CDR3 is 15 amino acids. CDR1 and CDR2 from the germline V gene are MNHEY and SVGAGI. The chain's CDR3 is CASRRDRGPQETQYF. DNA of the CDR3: TGTGCCAGCAGACGGGACAGGGGACCCCAAGAGACCCAGTACTTC.

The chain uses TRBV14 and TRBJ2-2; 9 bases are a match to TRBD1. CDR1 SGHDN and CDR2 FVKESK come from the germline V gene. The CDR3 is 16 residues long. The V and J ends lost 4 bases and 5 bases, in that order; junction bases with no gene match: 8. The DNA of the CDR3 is TGTGCCAGCAGCCTAAAACGGGACAGGGATACCGGGGAGCTGTTTTTT. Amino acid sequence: CASSLKRDRDTGELFF.

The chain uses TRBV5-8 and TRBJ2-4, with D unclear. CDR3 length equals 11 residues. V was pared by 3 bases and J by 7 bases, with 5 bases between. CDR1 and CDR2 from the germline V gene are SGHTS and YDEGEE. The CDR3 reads CASSSLNIQYF. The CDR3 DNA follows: TGTGCCAGCAGCTCACTTAACATTCAGTACTTC.

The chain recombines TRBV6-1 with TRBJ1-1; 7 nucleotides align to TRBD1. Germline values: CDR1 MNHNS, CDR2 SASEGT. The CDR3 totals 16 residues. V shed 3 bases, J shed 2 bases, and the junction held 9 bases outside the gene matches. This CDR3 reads CASSEWPGGPNTEAFF. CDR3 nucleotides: TGTGCCAGCAGTGAGTGGCCAGGGGGACCCAACACTGAAGCTTTCTTT.

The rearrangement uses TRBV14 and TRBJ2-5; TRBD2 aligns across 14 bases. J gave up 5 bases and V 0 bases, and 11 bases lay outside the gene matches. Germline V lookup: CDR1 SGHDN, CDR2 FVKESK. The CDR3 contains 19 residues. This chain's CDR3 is CASSQDRGLAGVSLETQYF. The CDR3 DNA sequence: TGTGCCAGCAGCCAAGACCGGGGACTAGCGGGAGTGAGTTTGGAGACCCAGTACTTC.